Below, 27 T cell receptor beta chains from the same sample are listed, as sequenced in a study of post-analysis software for immune sequencing data. Broader study findings: With TRBV5-6, TRBV5-1 and TRBV20-1 included, 5 or 6 TRBV segments were more frequent in patients than in controls.

Their antigen targets remain unknown. The TCR beta cDNA libraries carried unique molecular identifiers. TCRdb ran MiXCR on the PCR reads and lists one entry per CDR3 protein. The data show approximately 360,000 distinct CDR3 sequences, approximately 33% seen once. Material for sequencing was blood. The receptors originated from a girl aged 10 to 17 with multiple sclerosis.

This clonotype was counted a few times. The chain's CDR3 is CASSPQGQAETQYF. In DNA, the CDR3 is TGCGCCAGCAGCCCTCAAGGACAGGCAGAGACCCAGTACTTC. The chain uses TRBV5-1 and TRBJ2-5; 7 bases line up with TRBD1. Trimming at V came to 4 bases and at J to 4 bases, leaving 7 bases not matched to a gene. The length of the CDR3 is 14 residues. The germline V gene encodes CDR1 SGHRS and CDR2 YFSETQ.

The chain recombines TRBV12-3 or TRBV12-4 with TRBJ2-6; D remains unclear. V gave up 1 base and J gave up 0 bases, with 10 bases separating them. The CDR3 sequence is 17 residues long. DNA of the CDR3: TGTGCCAGCAGTTTAGGAACAGAGGTCTCTGGGGCCAACGTCCTGACTTTC. Translating gives CASSLGTEVSGANVLTF.

In its sample, this clonotype was seen many times. The chain couples TRBV12-3 or TRBV12-4 to TRBJ2-7; TRBD2 might be the D (6 bases). CDR3 length: 13 amino acids. V was pared by 6 bases and J by 5 bases, with 14 bases between. For the CDR3, the DNA is TGTGCCAGCAGCCCTTTTGGGAGGAACGAGCAGTACTTC. It translates to CASSPFGRNEQYF.

V usage is TRBV20-1 and J usage is TRBJ2-5; D is unclear. V lost 3 bases, J lost 2 bases, and 22 bases lay in between. Germline CDR1 reads DFQATT; CDR2 reads SNEGSKA (reference sequence). This CDR3 comprises 17 residues. The CDR3 bases are TGCAGTGCTAGTTTGGTTGGAGTCGGCAAGCCTCAAGAGACCCAGTACTTC. This gives the protein CSASLVGVGKPQETQYF.

This chain connects TRBV2 to TRBJ2-7, with TRBD1 identical over 10 bases. This CDR3 has 13 amino acids. The V gene's germline CDR1 is SNHLY and CDR2 FYNNEI. The junction had 3 bases not matched to a gene; V was cut back by 6 bases and J by 4 bases. The CDR3: CASRRTGGYEQYF. The CDR3, as DNA: TGTGCCAGCAGAAGGACAGGGGGGTACGAGCAGTACTTC.

The V and J genes are TRBV11-2 and TRBJ2-7; D gene ambiguous. Germline CDR1 is SGHAT and CDR2 is FQNNGV. Trimming removed 0 bases at V and 6 bases at J, with 9 bases between. This CDR3 has 13 amino acids. CDR3 region: CASSLEIPFEQYF. CDR3 coding DNA: TGTGCCAGCAGCTTAGAAATACCCTTCGAGCAGTACTTC.

This clonotype was detected a few times. The chain recombines TRBV6-1 with TRBJ1-2; 9 bases agree with TRBD1. V was pared by 6 bases and J by 4 bases, with 15 bases of the junction left unmatched. This CDR3 spans 17 amino acids. Per germline, CDR1 MNHNS and CDR2 SASEGT. CDR3 sequence: CASSPRDRARGIYGYTF. DNA of the CDR3: TGTGCCAGCAGCCCTCGGGACAGGGCCCGGGGAATCTATGGCTACACCTTC.

This chain uses TRBV6-6 with TRBJ2-7; 7 bases map to TRBD2. This CDR3 contains 13 residues. Per the germline V gene, CDR1 is MNHNY and CDR2 is SVGAGI (reference sequence). The V gene end was trimmed by 2 bases and the J gene end by 5 bases; junction bases not matched to a gene: 3. DNA of the CDR3: TGTGCCAGCAGTTACGGGGGAGGGGACGAGCAGTACTTC. It encodes CASSYGGGDEQYF.

V and J are TRBV5-5 and TRBJ2-7; D not resolved. V was trimmed by 2 bases and J by 8 bases, leaving 8 bases between them. Per the germline V gene, CDR1 is SGHKS and CDR2 is YYEKEE (reference sequence). CDR3 length equals 11 residues. The chain's CDR3 is CASSLQNKQYF. CDR3 in DNA: TGTGCCAGCAGCTTACAGAACAAGCAGTACTTC.

The chain links TRBV6-2 or TRBV6-3 to TRBJ1-6; unclear D gene. Between the trimmed V and J ends, which lost 6 bases and 9 bases, there was a span of 15 bases. This CDR3 has 14 amino acids. Per germline, CDR1 MNHEY and CDR2 SVGEGT. In DNA form, the CDR3 reads TGTGCCAGCAGGGCCGGGAACAGTGGTTCACCCCTCCACTTT. Encoded protein: CASRAGNSGSPLHF.

The V and J genes are TRBV29-1 and TRBJ2-7, with unresolved D. With 4 bases removed from V and 2 bases from J, the gap between germline ends came to 12 bases. The CDR3 extends over 13 amino acids. Per germline, CDR1 SQVTM and CDR2 ANQGSEA. As DNA, the CDR3 is TGCAGCGTTGTATGGGCAGGAGCCTACGAGCAGTACTTC. It yields the protein CSVVWAGAYEQYF.

This clonotype appeared a few times. The chain recombines TRBV7-3 with TRBJ1-1, with TRBD1 identical over 9 bases. The germline gives CDR1 SGHTA, CDR2 FQGTGA. The CDR3 runs to 14 residues. V gave up 5 bases and J gave up 5 bases; unmatched junction bases: 6. In nucleotides, the CDR3 is TGTGCCAGCAGCACTTGGGACAGGGTAACTGAAGCTTTCTTT. Translated: CASSTWDRVTEAFF.

This clonotype was counted only a few times. The J gene is TRBJ1-2, the V gene TRBV5-1, with 7 bases fitting TRBD1. Germline values: CDR1 SGHRS, CDR2 YFSETQ. The CDR3 length is 15 residues. Losses at the gene ends were 5 bases for V and 4 bases for J; bases not matched to a gene: 11. CDR3 coding DNA: TGCGCCAGCAGACGCACGACAGGGAGTGGCTATGGCTACACCTTC. This encodes CASRRTTGSGYGYTF. The full variable domain, with the rest looked up from reference TRBV5-1 and TRBJ1-2, is KAGVTQTPRYLIKTRGQQVTLSCSPISGHRSVSWYQQTPGQGLQFLFEYFSETQRNKGNFPGRFSGRQFSNSRSEMNVSTLELGDSALYLCASRRTTGSGYGYTFGSGTRLTVV.

This clonotype came up a few times. The chain employs TRBV15 and TRBJ2-2; weak D call: TRBD1 (5 bases). CDR1 and CDR2 (germline): LNHNV, YYDKDF (reference sequence). The CDR3 is 14 amino acids. V shed 5 bases and J shed 6 bases, with 13 bases lying between them. The CDR3 region is CATSVGRVAGELFF. CDR3 nucleotides: TGTGCCACCAGCGTGGGCAGGGTCGCCGGGGAGCTGTTTTTT.

This clonotype has more than one count but fewer than ten. The chain carries TRBV4-2 and TRBJ2-5; D gene uncertain. This CDR3 has 15 amino acids. Germline CDR1 reads LGHNA; CDR2 reads YNFKEQ. Trimming pared 0 bases from V and 1 base from J, leaving 9 bases between. Written as DNA, the CDR3 is TGTGCCAGCAGCCAAGAAGAAAGGGTCCAAGAGACCCAGTACTTC. It specifies CASSQEERVQETQYF.

The chain uses TRBV12-3 or TRBV12-4 and TRBJ1-1, with D unresolved. There are 11 residues in the CDR3. The V end was cut by 1 base, the J end by 11 bases, with 8 bases between. CDR3 nucleotide sequence: TGTGCCAGCAGTTTAGGGCAGAGGGCTTTCTTT. It encodes CASSLGQRAFF.

A few counts support this clonotype. The chain combines TRBV5-1 with TRBJ2-7; D possibly uses TRBD1 or TRBD2 (5 bases each). Trimming removed 4 bases at V and 3 bases at J, with 26 bases between. CDR3 length: 18 amino acids. Germline V lookup: CDR1 SGHRS, CDR2 YFSETQ. The CDR3 protein is CASSHFGDPASGSYEQYF. The CDR3, as DNA: TGCGCCAGCAGCCACTTCGGGGACCCTGCGTCGGGGAGCTACGAGCAGTACTTC.

The V call is TRBV7-2, the J call TRBJ1-1; tentative D call: TRBD1 (6 bases). CDR1 SGHTA and CDR2 FQGNSA come from the germline V gene. V gave up 5 bases and J gave up 5 bases, with 24 bases separating them. This CDR3 has 17 residues. CDR3 sequence reads: CASSRMGAGVDKTEAFF. CDR3 in DNA: TGTGCCAGCAGCCGTATGGGGGCAGGGGTCGATAAGACTGAAGCTTTCTTT.

The V call is TRBV3-1, the J call TRBJ2-1; TRBD2 might be the D (6 bases). With 0 bases removed from V and 8 bases from J, the gap between germline ends came to 17 bases. The CDR3 runs to 16 residues. Germline CDR1 is LGHDT and CDR2 is YNNKEL (reference sequence). The CDR3 region is CASSQDWGQWEDEQFF. The CDR3 DNA follows: TGTGCCAGCAGCCAAGATTGGGGCCAGTGGGAGGATGAGCAGTTCTTC.

Comment on this clonotype: Being one base from a much bigger clone, this may be a read error. V usage is TRBV7-9 and J usage is TRBJ2-1; D possibly corresponds to TRBD1 (6 bases). Germline CDR1 and CDR2: SEHNR and FQNEAQ (reference sequence). The CDR3 extends over 16 amino acids. Deletions cut 6 bases from V and 0 bases from J, with 15 bases between. The CDR3 DNA follows: TGTGCCAGCAGGCACCCTCAGGGGAGCTCCTACAATGAGCAGTTCTTC. It encodes CASRHPQGSSYNEQFF.

This clonotype was observed a few times. The J gene is TRBJ2-5, the V gene TRBV7-9, with a weak D call TRBD1 (5 bases). Per the germline V gene, CDR1 is SEHNR and CDR2 is FQNEAQ (reference sequence). This CDR3 comprises 15 residues. The V end was cut by 5 bases, the J end by 3 bases, with 16 bases between. CDR3 amino acids: CASSLLDSLEETQYF. CDR3 DNA: TGTGCCAGCAGCCTCTTAGACAGTCTCGAAGAGACCCAGTACTTC. Variable domain in full (rest from reference TRBV7-9 and TRBJ2-5): DTGVSQNPRHKITKRGQNVTFRCDPISEHNRLYWYRQTLGQGPEFLTYFQNEAQLEKSRLLSDRFSAERPKGSFSTLEIQRTEQGDSAMYLCASSLLDSLEETQYFGPGTRLLVL.

The chain carries TRBV20-1 and TRBJ2-3; no clear D gene. The CDR3 sequence is 10 residues long. Germline V lookup: CDR1 DFQATT, CDR2 SNEGSKA (reference sequence). V shed 3 bases and J shed 6 bases, with 4 bases lying between them. The CDR3 DNA reads TGCAGTGCTAGGGGGGATACGCAGTATTTT. It yields the protein CSARGDTQYF.

This clonotype came up a few times. CDR3 sequence: CASRSSGVGLTYEQYF. CDR3 sequence (DNA): TGTGCCAGCAGATCGAGCGGTGTGGGGCTCACCTACGAGCAGTACTTC. The chain joins TRBV7-2 to TRBJ2-7; the D gene could be TRBD1 or TRBD2 (5 bases each). CDR1 is SGHTA, CDR2 FQGNSA, per germline. The CDR3 is made up of 16 amino acids. Trimming pared 6 bases from V and 2 bases from J, leaving 20 bases between.

This clonotype was found once. One junction end disagrees with the germline gene, perhaps due to a read error. CDR3 protein: CAGSQESGRGGSLQFF. CDR3 coding DNA: TGCGCCGGCAGCCAAGAAAGTGGGCGGGGGGGTAGTTTGCAGTTCTTC. This rearrangement joins TRBV4-3 to TRBJ2-1; 9 bases map to TRBD2. The CDR3 has 16 residues. CDR1 and CDR2 (germline): LGHNA, YSLEER.

J is TRBJ2-7 and V is TRBV20-1; 14 nucleotides line up with TRBD2. J was trimmed by 0 bases and V by 3 bases; bases with no gene match: 10. The germline V gene has CDR1 DFQATT and CDR2 SNEGSKA (reference sequence). The CDR3 contains 18 residues. The DNA of the CDR3 is TGCAGTGCTAGCGGGGCCCCGGGACTAGCGGGGGACTCCTACGAGCAGTACTTC. This translates into CSASGAPGLAGDSYEQYF.

This clonotype was counted between two and nine times. J is TRBJ2-3 and V is TRBV19; 10 bases align to TRBD2. CDR1 and CDR2 (germline): LNHDA, SQIVND (reference sequence). V shed 7 bases, J shed 1 base, and the junction held 17 bases outside the gene matches. The CDR3 is made up of 19 amino acids. For the CDR3, the DNA is TGTGCCAGTACCCCGAGTCGGGGCGGGCTAGCGGGGGGCACAGATACGCAGTATTTT. Its translation: CASTPSRGGLAGGTDTQYF.

This clonotype has more than one count but fewer than ten. This chain links TRBV24-1 with TRBJ2-1; 8 bases are a match to TRBD2. V shed 2 bases, J shed 4 bases, and the junction held 12 bases outside the gene matches. From germline, CDR1 is KGHDR and CDR2 SFDVKD. The CDR3 length is 18 residues. The CDR3 sequence: CATSDSYGRAFWYNEQFF. For the CDR3, the DNA is TGTGCCACCAGTGATTCTTACGGGAGGGCGTTCTGGTACAATGAGCAGTTCTTC.